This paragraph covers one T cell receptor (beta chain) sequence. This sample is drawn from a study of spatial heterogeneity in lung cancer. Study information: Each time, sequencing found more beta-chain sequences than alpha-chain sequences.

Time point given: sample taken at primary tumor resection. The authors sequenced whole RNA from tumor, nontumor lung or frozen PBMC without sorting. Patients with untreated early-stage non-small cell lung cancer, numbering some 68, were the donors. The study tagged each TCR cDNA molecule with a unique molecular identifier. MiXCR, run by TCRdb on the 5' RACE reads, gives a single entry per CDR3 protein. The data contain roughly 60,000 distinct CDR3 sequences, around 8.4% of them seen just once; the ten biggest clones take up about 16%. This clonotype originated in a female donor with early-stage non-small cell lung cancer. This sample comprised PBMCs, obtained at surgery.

This CDR3 is CASSPGGPGGYTF. The CDR3 bases are TGTGCCAGCAGCCCTGGGGGCCCCGGTGGCTACACCTTC. The V gene is TRBV5-6, the J gene TRBJ1-2, with D possibly TRBD1 on 6 matching bases. The CDR3 runs 13 residues. Trimming shortened V by 4 bases and J by 7 bases, and 14 bases separated the two germline ends. CDR1 and CDR2 (germline): SGHDT, YYEEEE.